These 7 T cell receptor beta chains were sequenced from one sample in a study of T cell changes during pregnancy in multiple sclerosis. TCRdb's table, derived via immunoSEQ multiplex PCR, lists solely in-frame clones and lacks some. The data show under 45,000 clones, with 80% to 95% seen just once and roughly 0.69% held by the top ten. The sample was CD4+ T cells from peripheral blood mononuclear cells, taken in the first trimester of pregnancy. The receptors were gathered from a female donor with multiple sclerosis, enrolled in a pregnancy study.

This rearrangement joins TRBV7-2 to TRBJ2-5, with D hard to call. Trimming left V 3 bases short and J 4 bases short, with 12 bases between. The CDR3 is 14 residues long. The germline CDR1 and CDR2 sequences are SGHTA and FQGNSA. The CDR3 spells CASSLIGARETQYF. DNA for the CDR3: TGTGCCAGCAGCTTGATCGGAGCGCGAGAGACCCAGTACTTC.

The chain employs TRBV6-4 and TRBJ1-1; the D is unclear. Trimming removed 0 bases at V and 5 bases at J, with 10 bases between. The germline gives CDR1 MRHNA, CDR2 SNTAGT. The CDR3 length is 14 residues. CDR3 residues: CASSDSSRGTEAFF. CDR3 DNA: TGTGCCAGCAGTGACTCGAGCCGAGGGACTGAAGCTTTCTTT.

This clone was seen more than once but under ten times. The chain couples TRBV30 to TRBJ2-2; possible D gene TRBD2, 6 bases. The V end was cut by 8 bases, the J end by 4 bases, with 17 bases between. The CDR3 has 14 residues. Germline-derived CDR1 and CDR2 are GTSNPN and SVGIG (reference sequence). The chain's CDR3 is CAEGAGSSTGELFF. CDR3 in DNA: TGTGCCGAAGGGGCGGGGTCCAGCACCGGGGAGCTGTTTTTT.

This clone is a singleton in its sample. This chain links TRBV6-1 with TRBJ2-3; TRBD2 aligns across 8 bases. This CDR3 comprises 15 residues. Per the germline V gene, CDR1 is MNHNS and CDR2 is SASEGT. The V segment lost 11 bases and the J segment 2 bases; nucleotides outside the gene matches: 12. In nucleotides, the CDR3 is TGTGCCGTCTCCCGAACCGGGAGGGACACAGATACGCAGTATTTT. Translation: CAVSRTGRDTDTQYF.

The chain joins TRBV29-1 to TRBJ2-3; D is ambiguous. Trimming stripped 2 bases from V and 6 bases from J, with 3 bases between. Germline CDR1 SQVTM, CDR2 ANQGSEA. This CDR3 is 10 amino acids long. Here the CDR3 DNA reads TGCAGCGTTGAACGGGATACGCAGTATTTT. Translation: CSVERDTQYF.

The J gene is TRBJ2-7, the V gene TRBV28; possibly TRBD1 for D (8 bases). From germline, CDR1 is MDHEN and CDR2 SYDVKM. The V end lost 8 bases, the J end lost 2 bases, and 25 bases lay between the germline ends. CDR3 length: 17 amino acids. The CDR3 DNA reads as TGTGCCAGCGGGGAGGGCAGGGGGCTAGGGGGACCCTACGAGCAGTACTTC. This codes for CASGEGRGLGGPYEQYF.

V and J are TRBV5-8 and TRBJ1-4, with 8 bases aligning to TRBD1. Trimming at V came to 3 bases and at J to 9 bases, leaving 10 bases not matched to a gene. Germline CDR1 is SGHTS and CDR2 is YDEGEE. The CDR3 has 15 amino acids. This chain's CDR3 is CASSYTGTGRKKLFF. CDR3 coding DNA: TGTGCCAGCAGCTACACCGGGACAGGAAGGAAAAAACTGTTTTTT.